Listed below are T cell receptor beta chains from one sample, sequenced in a study of blood T cell repertoires in COVID-19. Sequencing used immunoSEQ multiplex PCR; TCRdb keeps in-frame clones, though not all of them. The sample lists about 180,000 clones; roughly four fifths were seen once. Material for sequencing was peripheral blood. These receptors were taken from a woman between 70 and 85 years old with COVID-19, enrolled during active disease. Both conserved end residues are part of each CDR3. The D gene is left open where the match is weak. A clone size is listed for some rows: how often the clone was seen (once, few, many), or a class if it is expanded.

J,D,size,V,DNA,CDR3
TRBJ2-5,-,-,TRBV7-7,TGTGCCAGCAGCCCCGTGATGGGGGCCGAGACCCAGTACTTC,CASSPVMGAETQYF
TRBJ1-2,TRBD1,-,TRBV6-6,TGTGCCAGCAGCCCGGGACAGGGGGCCTTAGGCACCTTC,CASSPGQGALGTF
TRBJ2-7,TRBD2,-,TRBV11-3,TGTGCCAGCAGCTCTCAACTAGCGGGGCCCTACGAGCAGTACTTC,CASSSQLAGPYEQYF
TRBJ2-2,TRBD2,few,TRBV7-9,TGTGCCAGCAACAAAGCGGGAGTCTACACCGGGGAGCTGTTTTTT,CASNKAGVYTGELFF
TRBJ2-5,TRBD1,-,TRBV9,TGTGCCAGCAGCCCGGGACAGGGTACCCAAGAGACCCAGTACTTC,CASSPGQGTQETQYF
TRBJ1-6,-,-,TRBV10-3,TGTGCCATCAGTGAAACAGGCGGGGGCACACCCCTCCACTTT,CAISETGGGTPLHF
TRBJ2-5,-,once,TRBV5-1,TGCGCCAGCAGCACCGGAAGGGGCTCGGAGACCCAGTACTTC,CASSTGRGSETQYF
TRBJ2-5,-,once,TRBV7-6,TGTGCCAGCAGCTTATCCGTCACAGTCAGGAGGGCCCAAGAGACCCAGTACTTC,CASSLSVTVRRAQETQYF
TRBJ2-3,-,-,TRBV7-9,TGTGCCAGCAGCCCAAGTCGAGGGCTTCCTACAGATACGCAGTATTTT,CASSPSRGLPTDTQYF
TRBJ1-2,-,once,TRBV5-4,TGTGCCAGCAGCTCGAACTATGGCTACACCTTC,CASSSNYGYTF
TRBJ2-1,TRBD2,-,TRBV7-6,TGTGCCAGCAGCTCACAAGCGGGAGGGGTCAATGAGCAGTTCTTC,CASSSQAGGVNEQFF
TRBJ1-4,-,-,TRBV2,TGTGCCAGCAGTGAAGAAGGGGGTCCTAGGGAAAAACTGTTTTTT,CASSEEGGPREKLFF
TRBJ1-6,-,-,TRBV19,TGTGCCAGTACTTGGAACAGAGATACACCCCTCCACTTT,CASTWNRDTPLHF
TRBJ2-2,TRBD2,few,TRBV19,TGTGCCAGTAGTATAAGCGGGAGTAACACCGGGGAGCTGTTTTTT,CASSISGSNTGELFF
TRBJ1-1,-,-,TRBV6-5,TGTGCCAGCAAAGGAGCGGGGCCCACTGAAGCTTTCTTT,CASKGAGPTEAFF
TRBJ2-3,TRBD2,once,TRBV14,TGTGCCAGCAGCCAAGAAATGGCTAGCGGGAGAACAGATACGCAGTATTTT,CASSQEMASGRTDTQYF
TRBJ2-7,TRBD2,-,TRBV7-7,TGTGCCAGCAGCCCCTCTAGCGGGAGGATTCCCTACGAGCAGTACTTC,CASSPSSGRIPYEQYF
TRBJ1-2,-,-,TRBV7-6,TGTGCCAGCAGGCCTGGTTCGGGTGGCTACACCTTC,CASRPGSGGYTF
TRBJ1-1,TRBD1,-,TRBV6-2/TRBV6-3,TGTGCCAGCAGTTACCTTGGGACAGGGGGAGTGAGCACTGAAGCTTTCTTT,CASSYLGTGGVSTEAFF
TRBJ2-7,-,-,TRBV21-1,TGTGCCAGCAGCATCTCTAGCGGGCGGAGCTCCTACGAGCAGTACTTC,CASSISSGRSSYEQYF
TRBJ1-5,-,-,TRBV7-8,TGTGCCAGCAGCTATACGACAGCGACGCGGTATCAGCCCCAGCATTTT,CASSYTTATRYQPQHF
TRBJ1-6,-,-,TRBV6-5,TGTGCCAGCAGGGAGGGCCGCCCTACCTCACCCCTCCACTTT,CASREGRPTSPLHF
TRBJ2-7,-,-,TRBV5-1,TGCGCCAGCAGTATACAGGGCTCCTACGAGCAGTACTTC,CASSIQGSYEQYF
TRBJ2-3,-,-,TRBV9,TGTGCCAGCAGCCGCAGTCCGGGAACAGATACGCAGTATTTT,CASSRSPGTDTQYF
TRBJ2-7,-,-,TRBV6-5,TGTGCCAGCAGTTACGGCCCCCATTCCCTGCGGGAGCAGTACTTC,CASSYGPHSLREQYF
TRBJ1-3,-,-,TRBV28,TGTGCCAGCAGTTTCGGGGGGGAGTTCTCTGGAAACACCATATATTTT,CASSFGGEFSGNTIYF
TRBJ2-1,-,-,TRBV4-1,TGCGCCAGCAGCCAAGATCAAACTACGATCAATGAGCAGTTCTTC,CASSQDQTTINEQFF
TRBJ1-2,-,-,TRBV6-2/TRBV6-3,TGTGCCAGCAGTTACGAGGAGGGTTATGGCTACACCTTC,CASSYEEGYGYTF
TRBJ1-5,TRBD1,few,TRBV2,TGTGCCAGCAAGGCCAGGGGGATAACAAATCAGCCCCAGCATTTT,CASKARGITNQPQHF
TRBJ2-3,TRBD1,-,TRBV24-1,TGTGCCACCAGTGCTCCGGGACAGAGCACAGATACGCAGTATTTT,CATSAPGQSTDTQYF
TRBJ2-3,-,-,TRBV11-2,TGTGCCAGCAGCTCCCGTTCCGGGCGGCGATGGGGGGAGCCAGATACGCAGTATTTT,CASSSRSGRRWGEPDTQYF
TRBJ2-7,-,-,TRBV2,TGTGCCAGTAGTGAAACGGGTTCCTACGAGCAGTACTTC,CASSETGSYEQYF
TRBJ2-7,TRBD2,-,TRBV27,TGTGCCAGCAGTCCGAACCCCGGGACTAGCGGGAGTAGGTACTTC,CASSPNPGTSGSRYF
TRBJ2-5,-,-,TRBV30,TGTGCCTGGAGTTCCACAACCGGGAGCCAAGAGACCCAGTACTTC,CAWSSTTGSQETQYF
TRBJ2-7,TRBD2,many,TRBV29-1,TGCAGCGTTTCCCTAGCGGGAGGGCCCTACGAGCAGTACTTC,CSVSLAGGPYEQYF
TRBJ2-7,TRBD1,-,TRBV15,TGTGCCACCAGCAGAGATCCGGGACAGCGAAATCCCTACGAGCAGTACTTC,CATSRDPGQRNPYEQYF
TRBJ2-5,TRBD1,-,TRBV12-5,TGTGCTAGTGGTTTAGGACAGGGTTTGGGAGAGACCCAGTACTTC,CASGLGQGLGETQYF